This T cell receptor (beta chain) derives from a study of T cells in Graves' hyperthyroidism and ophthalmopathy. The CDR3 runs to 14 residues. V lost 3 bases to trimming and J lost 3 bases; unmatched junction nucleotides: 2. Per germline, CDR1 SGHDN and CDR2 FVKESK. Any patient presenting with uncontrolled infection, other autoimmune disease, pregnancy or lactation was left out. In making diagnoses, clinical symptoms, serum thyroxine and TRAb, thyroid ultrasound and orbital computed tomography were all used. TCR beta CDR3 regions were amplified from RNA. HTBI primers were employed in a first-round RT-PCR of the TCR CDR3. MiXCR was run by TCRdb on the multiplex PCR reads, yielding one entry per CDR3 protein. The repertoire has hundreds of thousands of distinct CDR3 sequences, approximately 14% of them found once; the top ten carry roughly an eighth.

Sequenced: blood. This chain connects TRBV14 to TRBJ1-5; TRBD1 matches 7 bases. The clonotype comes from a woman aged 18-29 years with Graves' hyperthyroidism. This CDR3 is CASSHRGYNQPQHF. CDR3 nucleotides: TGTGCCAGCAGCCACAGGGGGTACAATCAGCCCCAGCATTTT.